These 9 T cell receptor beta chains came from one sample sequenced in a study of T cell responses to AZD1222 COVID-19 vaccine. Data came from immunoSEQ multiplex PCR; TCRdb stores just in-frame clones and leaves some out. The sample shows roughly 99,000 clones, roughly 90% of them seen only once. The sample was peripheral blood, taken on day 0 of AZD1222 vaccination. The receptor source for this set is an adult in good health.

The rearrangement links TRBV30 to TRBJ2-7, with D possibly being TRBD1 or TRBD2 (5 bases each). The germline CDR1 and CDR2 sequences are GTSNPN and SVGIG (reference sequence). The CDR3 is 14 amino acids. Trimming removed 3 bases at V and 0 bases at J, with 12 bases between. CDR3 loop: CAWRRDDSSYEQYF. The CDR3 region has the DNA TGTGCCTGGAGGAGGGACGACAGCTCCTACGAGCAGTACTTC.

This clone was found once. The chain has TRBV10-3 and TRBJ2-1; 12 bases line up with TRBD2. Germline V gene sequence: CDR1 ENHRY, CDR2 SYGVKD. The CDR3 is made up of 15 amino acids. Losses at the gene ends were 4 bases for V and 8 bases for J; bases not matched to a gene: 6. CDR3 nucleotide sequence: TGTGCCATCAGTGCCGGGACTAGCGGGCAGGATGAGCAGTTCTTC. Its translation is CAISAGTSGQDEQFF.

The chain links TRBV3-1 (or the pseudogene TRBV3-2) to TRBJ1-2; D is unresolved. The CDR3 is 15 amino acids. CDR1 and CDR2 from the germline V gene are LGHDT and YNNKEL (reference sequence). Trimming removed 5 bases at V and 0 bases at J, with 13 bases between. The DNA of the CDR3 is TGTGCCAGCAGCGCCGGCCGAGGGACTAACTATGGCTACACCTTC. It is translated as CASSAGRGTNYGYTF.

The J gene is TRBJ2-3, the V gene TRBV15, with TRBD2 matching 8 bases. CDR1 and CDR2 (germline): LNHNV, YYDKDF (reference sequence). The CDR3 spans 16 residues. V lost 1 base, J lost 1 base, and 4 bases stayed unmatched. In nucleotides, the CDR3 is TGTGCCACCAGCAGAGCCCCGGGAGGGGGCACAGATACGCAGTATTTT. This encodes CATSRAPGGGTDTQYF.

The rearrangement uses TRBV28 and TRBJ2-4; D is possibly TRBD1 (5 bases). V was pared by 6 bases and J by 3 bases, with 15 bases between. In germline, CDR1 is MDHEN, CDR2 SYDVKM. CDR3 size: 15 residues. The chain's CDR3 is CASSSSGHYKNIQYF. CDR3 sequence (DNA): TGTGCCAGCAGCTCCTCAGGACACTACAAAAACATTCAGTACTTC.

V and J are TRBV9 and TRBJ1-6, with 8 bases aligning to TRBD1. The CDR3 loop spans 14 amino acids. V gave up 3 bases and J gave up 10 bases; unmatched junction bases: 6. Germline V lookup: CDR1 SGDLS, CDR2 YYNGEE. The chain's CDR3 is CASSEGQGGSPLHF. DNA for the CDR3: TGTGCCAGCAGCGAAGGACAGGGCGGGTCACCCCTCCACTTT.

This CDR3 is CATSEHGFGPDTQYF. DNA for the CDR3: TGTGCCACCAGTGAACATGGCTTTGGTCCAGATACGCAGTATTTT. The chain joins TRBV24-1 to TRBJ2-3; D is unclear. The germline V gene encodes CDR1 KGHDR and CDR2 SFDVKD. The CDR3 is 15 residues long. Trimming took 4 bases from V and 4 from J, leaving 14 bases between them.

The chain joins TRBV6-6 to TRBJ2-1, with D unclear. The CDR3 is 14 residues long. Germline assignment: CDR1 MNHNY and CDR2 SVGAGI (reference sequence). V dropped 7 bases and J dropped 0 bases, with 10 bases sitting between them. The CDR3 region has the DNA TGTGCCAGCACCCCCGGGCGCTCCTACAATGAGCAGTTCTTC. As protein: CASTPGRSYNEQFF.

The rearrangement uses TRBV3-1 (or the pseudogene TRBV3-2) and TRBJ1-2, with TRBD1 as a possible D gene (5 bases). The CDR3 totals 17 residues. The germline V gene has CDR1 LGHDT and CDR2 YNNKEL (reference sequence). Trimming cost V 4 bases and J 1 base, with 19 bases left between them. The CDR3 region has the DNA TGTGCCAGCAGCCTAACTTTTCCCCTCCAGGGTAACTATGGCTACACCTTC. It yields the protein CASSLTFPLQGNYGYTF.